This entry lists 11 T cell receptor beta chains sequenced from one sample in a study of graft-versus-host responses after intestinal transplantation. Clones were read by immunoSEQ multiplex PCR, and TCRdb kept only the in-frame ones, dropping some. The table records around 69,000 clones, roughly 89% of them present only once. No cognate antigen is known for these TCRs. The sequencing here drew on unstimulated CD8+ T cells sorted from spleen or lymph node cells, taken before transplant. These receptors all come from a human donor who was the organ donor for an intestinal transplant.

The V gene is TRBV11-2, the J gene TRBJ1-2, with 11 bases that match TRBD1. V gave up 3 bases and J gave up 7 bases; unmatched junction bases: 4. Looked up from germline, CDR1 is SGHAT and CDR2 is FQNNGV. The CDR3 has 14 residues. The chain's CDR3 is CASSFGQGAGGYTF. CDR3 DNA sequence: TGTGCCAGCAGCTTTGGACAGGGGGCAGGTGGCTACACCTTC.

V usage is TRBV6-4 and J usage is TRBJ2-3; D is perhaps TRBD2 (7 bases). The length of the CDR3 is 16 residues. V was cut by 3 bases and J by 2 bases, with 15 bases left in between. Per germline, CDR1 MRHNA and CDR2 SNTAGT. CDR3: CASSELPGGLTDTQYF. In nucleotides, the CDR3 is TGTGCCAGCAGTGAACTGCCCGGGGGGCTCACAGATACGCAGTATTTT.

This chain uses TRBV5-1 with TRBJ2-2, with 9 bases aligning to TRBD1. Germline V gene sequence: CDR1 SGHRS, CDR2 YFSETQ. J gave up 6 bases and V 0 bases, and 0 bases lay outside the gene matches. The CDR3 extends over 14 amino acids. This CDR3 is CASSLGQGAGELFF. CDR3 coding DNA: TGCGCCAGCAGCTTGGGACAGGGGGCCGGGGAGCTGTTTTTT.

The chain combines TRBV6-5 with TRBJ2-5; 9 bases match TRBD1. The germline CDR1 and CDR2 sequences are MNHEY and SVGAGI. V trimming: 3 bases; J trimming: 5 bases; junction bases outside the gene matches: 7. CDR3 length equals 15 residues. The CDR3 DNA reads as TGTGCCAGCAGTTATCGGGACAGGGTAGGGGAGACCCAGTACTTC. It specifies CASSYRDRVGETQYF.

The rearrangement links TRBV5-4 to TRBJ2-1; a possible D gene is TRBD2 (5 bases). The V and J ends lost 3 bases and 1 base respectively, with 5 bases between them. The CDR3 is 13 residues long. The germline gives CDR1 SGHNT, CDR2 YYREEE (reference sequence). The CDR3 sequence is CASSSGSYNEQFF. DNA for the CDR3: TGTGCCAGCAGCTCGGGATCCTACAATGAGCAGTTCTTC.

DNA for the CDR3: TGCAGCGTTGAAAATTTGGAGGGGCACTACAATGAGCAGTTCTTC. Its protein product is CSVENLEGHYNEQFF. This rearrangement joins TRBV29-1 to TRBJ2-1; D possibly corresponds to TRBD2 (6 bases). Germline V gene lookup returns CDR1 SQVTM and CDR2 ANQGSEA. The CDR3 totals 15 residues. V gave up 2 bases and J gave up 3 bases, with 14 bases separating them.

The chain recombines TRBV11-2 with TRBJ1-4, with 9 bases that match TRBD1. V shed 5 bases and J 8 bases; nucleotides not matched to a gene: 6. Germline CDR1 and CDR2: SGHAT and FQNNGV. This CDR3 is built from 14 residues. This CDR3 reads CASSPGTGREKLFF. The DNA of the CDR3 is TGTGCCAGCAGCCCCGGGACAGGGAGGGAAAAACTGTTTTTT.

This chain joins TRBV27 and TRBJ1-5; weak D call: TRBD1 (6 bases). Germline V lookup: CDR1 MNHEY, CDR2 SMNVEV (reference sequence). This CDR3 spans 14 amino acids. V was clipped by 9 bases and J by 4 bases, with 16 bases between them. CDR3 amino acids: CASSTGWKNQPQHF. The CDR3 DNA follows: TGTGCCAGTTCAACAGGGTGGAAAAATCAGCCCCAGCATTTT.

The chain recombines TRBV15 with TRBJ2-1; 9 bases agree with TRBD2. The germline gives CDR1 LNHNV, CDR2 YYDKDF (reference sequence). This CDR3 spans 17 amino acids. V gave up 5 bases and J gave up 3 bases; unmatched junction bases: 11. The CDR3 DNA reads TGTGCCACCAGCGGAAACCCGGAGACTAGCGGCTACAATGAGCAGTTCTTC. It translates to CATSGNPETSGYNEQFF. The full variable domain, its missing parts supplied by reference TRBV15 and TRBJ2-1, is DAMVIQNPRYQVTQFGKPVTLSCSQTLNHNVMYWYQQKSSQAPKLLFHYYDKDFNNEADTPDNFQSRRPNTSFCFLDIRSPGLGDTAMYLCATSGNPETSGYNEQFFGPGTRLTVL.

The chain couples TRBV27 to TRBJ1-5; TRBD1 matches 7 bases. Germline-derived CDR1 and CDR2 are MNHEY and SMNVEV (reference sequence). This CDR3 region has 16 residues. Trimming cost V 5 bases and J 3 bases; bases outside gene matches: 10. CDR3 nucleotide sequence: TGTGCCAGCAGTCTCCATCCGGGACAGTCCAATCAGCCCCAGCATTTT. Translated, it gives CASSLHPGQSNQPQHF.

The sample holds a few counts of this clone. The chain carries TRBV10-3 and TRBJ1-5, with D tentatively TRBD1 (6 bases). The CDR3 runs 16 residues. Germline V gene lookup returns CDR1 ENHRY and CDR2 SYGVKD. The V and J ends lost 0 bases and 5 bases respectively, with 14 bases between them. CDR3 sequence: CAISESTAGDHQPQHF. The CDR3 bases are TGTGCCATCAGTGAGTCGACGGCAGGGGACCATCAGCCCCAGCATTTT.